These 27 T cell receptor beta chains were all obtained from the same sample, sequenced in a study of T cells in Graves' hyperthyroidism and ophthalmopathy. The TCR beta CDR3 regions underwent amplification using RNA transcripts as the source. The TCR CDR3 was amplified in a first-round RT-PCR using the HTBI primer set. TCRdb used MiXCR to reprocess the multiplex PCR reads, holding one entry per CDR3 protein. The profile shows 400,000 to 550,000 distinct CDR3 sequences, around an eighth of them singletons. The material sequenced was blood. All receptors derive from a woman aged 18-29 years with Graves' hyperthyroidism.

This clonotype was counted ten times or more. The rearrangement joins TRBV20-1 to TRBJ2-3; no firm D call. The CDR3 length is 14 residues. Trimming removed 0 bases at V and 2 bases at J, with 9 bases between. Germline loops: CDR1 DFQATT, CDR2 SNEGSKA (reference sequence). The CDR3 DNA sequence: TGCAGTGCTAGAGATGAAGGGTACACAGATACGCAGTATTTT. It yields the protein CSARDEGYTDTQYF.

This clonotype was counted ten times or more. The J gene is TRBJ2-2, the V gene TRBV27, with D perhaps TRBD2 (6 bases). The CDR3 has 16 amino acids. Germline values: CDR1 MNHEY, CDR2 SMNVEV (reference sequence). V dropped 7 bases and J dropped 1 base, with 16 bases sitting between them. This chain's CDR3 is CASTPTTSRNTGELFF. The CDR3, as DNA: TGTGCCAGCACCCCTACCACTAGCAGGAACACCGGGGAGCTGTTTTTT.

V is TRBV9 and J is TRBJ2-1; 10 bases line up with TRBD2. Trimming cost V 2 bases and J 10 bases; bases outside gene matches: 6. Germline CDR1 SGDLS, CDR2 YYNGEE. The CDR3 consists of 14 residues. CDR3 DNA sequence: TGTGCCAGCAGCGTCCTAGCGGGAGTACAGGAGCAGTTCTTC. Protein: CASSVLAGVQEQFF.

This clonotype was seen many times. This chain joins TRBV12-3 or TRBV12-4 and TRBJ1-3, with 7 nucleotides matching TRBD1. The V segment lost 6 bases and the J segment 5 bases; nucleotides outside the gene matches: 4. This CDR3 has 13 residues. The CDR3 region has the DNA TGTGCCAGCAGCACGGACAGGAGAAACACCATATATTTT. This sequence encodes CASSTDRRNTIYF.

This clonotype has a count of ten or more. V is TRBV24-1 and J is TRBJ2-5; TRBD1 matches 10 bases. Per the germline V gene, CDR1 is KGHDR and CDR2 is SFDVKD. V gave up 4 bases and J gave up 4 bases; unmatched junction bases: 5. The CDR3 loop spans 15 amino acids. The CDR3 DNA follows: TGTGCCACCAGTGACGGGACAGGGGCGGGAGAGACCCAGTACTTC. It yields the protein CATSDGTGAGETQYF.

This clonotype has at least ten counts. The chain uses TRBV12-3 or TRBV12-4 and TRBJ1-2; D unresolved. CDR3 length: 13 residues. Between the trimmed V and J ends, which lost 6 bases and 5 bases, there was a span of 13 bases. In DNA form, the CDR3 reads TGTGCCAGCAGAGCCGGGTTTCAATATGGCTACACCTTC. Translated, it gives CASRAGFQYGYTF.

This clonotype was seen many times. The CDR3 sequence is CASRIELAHVNEQFF. In DNA form, the CDR3 reads TGTGCCAGCAGGATCGAGCTTGCTCATGTGAATGAGCAGTTCTTC. The rearrangement joins TRBV6-5 to TRBJ2-1; D gene ambiguous. V lost 6 bases, J lost 7 bases, and 19 bases lay in between. The length of the CDR3 is 15 residues. CDR1 MNHEY and CDR2 SVGAGI come from the germline V gene.

This clonotype was recorded at least ten times. The chain is built from TRBV7-9 and TRBJ1-2; unclear D gene. Trimming shortened V by 5 bases and J by 8 bases, and 24 bases separated the two germline ends. Looked up from germline, CDR1 is SEHNR and CDR2 is FQNEAQ (reference sequence). CDR3 length equals 16 residues. The CDR3 protein is CASSVIARGPSGGYTF. CDR3 DNA: TGTGCCAGCAGCGTCATAGCCCGGGGTCCCTCTGGAGGCTACACCTTC. The whole variable domain, filled in from reference TRBV7-9 and TRBJ1-2, reads DTGVSQNPRHKITKRGQNVTFRCDPISEHNRLYWYRQTLGQGPEFLTYFQNEAQLEKSRLLSDRFSAERPKGSFSTLEIQRTEQGDSAMYLCASSVIARGPSGGYTFGSGTRLTVV.

Comments on this clonotype: A much larger clone lies one base from this, so it may be a read error. The chain uses TRBV11-2 and TRBJ1-4; D possibly corresponds to TRBD1 (6 bases). The germline gives CDR1 SGHAT, CDR2 FQNNGV. The CDR3 is made up of 14 amino acids. CDR3 amino acids: CASGLRDTYEKLFF. The CDR3 bases are TGTGCCAGCGGCTTACGGGACACTTATGAAAAACTGTTTTTT.

This clonotype was observed many times. CDR3 region: CASSAAGSTDTQYF. CDR3 in DNA: TGTGCCAGCAGCGCAGCGGGGAGCACAGATACGCAGTATTTT. The gene calls are TRBV11-2 and TRBJ2-3, with 7 bases aligning to TRBD2. Germline CDR1 SGHAT, CDR2 FQNNGV. V was clipped by 5 bases and J by 0 bases; unmatched bases: 2. The CDR3 contains 14 residues.

There are many counts of this clonotype. This chain joins TRBV11-2 and TRBJ1-2; 7 bases are a match to TRBD1. V lost 4 bases and J lost 6; bases outside the gene matches: 2. Germline assignment: CDR1 SGHAT and CDR2 FQNNGV. The length of the CDR3 is 12 residues. The CDR3 region has the DNA TGTGCCAGCAGCTCCGGGACAGATGGCTACACCTTC. Its protein product is CASSSGTDGYTF. Using reference TRBV11-2 and TRBJ1-2 for the parts outside the CDR3, the full variable domain is EAGVAQSPRYKIIEKRQSVAFWCNPISGHATLYWYQQILGQGPKLLIQFQNNGVVDDSQLPKDRFSAERLKGVDSTLKIQPAKLEDSAVYLCASSSGTDGYTFGSGTRLTVV.

The J gene is TRBJ1-5, the V gene TRBV7-9; 8 bases align to TRBD1. Per germline, CDR1 SEHNR and CDR2 FQNEAQ (reference sequence). The trim removed 5 bases at V and 5 bases at J, leaving 14 bases unmatched. This CDR3 region has 17 residues. The CDR3 protein is CASSPKGTGAIDQPQHF. CDR3 sequence (DNA): TGTGCCAGCAGCCCTAAAGGGACAGGTGCCATTGATCAGCCCCAGCATTTT.

This clonotype was seen repeatedly, ten times or more. This rearrangement joins TRBV20-1 to TRBJ1-5; TRBD1 is a possible D gene (5 bases). Trimming took 3 bases from V and 5 from J, leaving 14 bases between them. Germline V lookup: CDR1 DFQATT, CDR2 SNEGSKA (reference sequence). This CDR3 has 14 amino acids. CDR3 sequence reads: CSASTGFTYQPQHF. The CDR3 DNA sequence: TGCAGTGCTAGTACAGGTTTCACGTATCAGCCCCAGCATTTT.

This clonotype was seen ten or more times. V gene TRBV12-3 or TRBV12-4 combines with J gene TRBJ1-4, with D tentatively TRBD1 (6 bases). The CDR3 is 13 residues long. V was cut by 5 bases and J by 8 bases, with 12 bases left in between. The CDR3: CASSGGSREKLFF. CDR3 in DNA: TGTGCCAGCAGTGGGGGCAGTCGGGAAAAACTGTTTTTT.

The J gene is TRBJ2-5, the V gene TRBV12-3 or TRBV12-4; the match to TRBD1 covers 8 bases. The CDR3 consists of 15 residues. Losses at the gene ends were 6 bases for V and 3 bases for J; bases not matched to a gene: 9. CDR3 nucleotides: TGTGCCAGCAGGCTAGGGGCAGGGGGCGAAGAGACCCAGTACTTC. This codes for CASRLGAGGEETQYF.

The chain has TRBV14 and TRBJ2-7, with D hard to call. Germline V gene lookup returns CDR1 SGHDN and CDR2 FVKESK. Trimming removed 4 bases from V and 2 bases from J, with 6 bases in between. The CDR3 length is 12 residues. The chain's CDR3 is CASSRSPYEQYF. The CDR3 bases are TGTGCCAGCAGCCGCTCCCCCTACGAGCAGTACTTC.

This clonotype was found once. One base away lies a much larger clone, so this may be a sequencing read error. The chain joins TRBV2 to TRBJ1-5; D remains unclear. This CDR3 region has 12 residues. Germline lookup yields CDR1 SNHLY and CDR2 FYNNEI. V shed 5 bases and J shed 11 bases, with 13 bases lying between them. For the CDR3, the DNA is TGTGCCAGCAGTCGAGCAACAAAAGCCCAGCATTTT. This encodes CASSRATKAQHF. Based on the CDR3 plus reference TRBV2 and TRBJ1-5, the full variable domain is EPEVTQTPSHQVTQMGQEVILRCVPISNHLYFYWYRQILGQKVEFLVSFYNNEISEKSEIFDDQFSVERPDGSNFTLKIRSTKLEDSAMYFCASSRATKAQHFGDGTRLSIL.

This clonotype has just a few counts. The final CDR3 position lacks the conserved phenylalanine or tryptophan, pointing to a likely read error. This chain joins TRBV12-3 or TRBV12-4 and TRBJ2-1; TRBD2 is a possible D gene (5 bases). V lost 3 bases to trimming and J lost 0 bases, with 9 bases between them. This CDR3 region has 15 residues. Written as DNA, the CDR3 is TGTGCCAGCAGTTTGAGCGGACCCTCCTACAATGAGCAGTTCCTC. Encoded protein: CASSLSGPSYNEQFL.

This clonotype was seen at least ten times. CDR3 sequence (DNA): TGTGCCAGCAGTGAAAAGGGACAGGGAAAGTATGGCTACACCTTC. Residues: CASSEKGQGKYGYTF. The rearrangement joins TRBV2 to TRBJ1-2; 9 bases are a match to TRBD1. CDR3 size: 15 residues. Trimming removed 2 bases from V and 5 bases from J; junction bases left unmatched: 6. Germline CDR1 and CDR2: SNHLY and FYNNEI.

The chain has TRBV4-1 and TRBJ1-5; a possible D gene is TRBD1 (6 bases). Trimming removed 4 bases at V and 5 bases at J, with 18 bases between. From germline, CDR1 is MGHRA and CDR2 YSYEKL. The CDR3 has 16 residues. The CDR3 coding sequence is TGCGCCAGCAGCCCCTGGGGGGGGGCGAGGGATCAGCCCCAGCATTTT. Residues: CASSPWGGARDQPQHF.

This clonotype occurred a few times. V gene TRBV2 combines with J gene TRBJ1-5; 8 positions agree with TRBD1. The CDR3 spans 15 residues. Germline V gene data show CDR1 as SNHLY and CDR2 as FYNNEI. V lost 5 bases to trimming and J lost 5 bases; unmatched junction nucleotides: 8. The CDR3 DNA reads as TGTGCCAGCAGTCCCGACAGGGGAGGGGATCAGCCCCAGCATTTT. This encodes CASSPDRGGDQPQHF. The full variable domain, with the rest looked up from reference TRBV2 and TRBJ1-5, is EPEVTQTPSHQVTQMGQEVILRCVPISNHLYFYWYRQILGQKVEFLVSFYNNEISEKSEIFDDQFSVERPDGSNFTLKIRSTKLEDSAMYFCASSPDRGGDQPQHFGDGTRLSIL.

This clonotype was observed at least ten times. The V and J genes are TRBV15 and TRBJ1-1, with D unresolved. The germline CDR1 and CDR2 sequences are LNHNV and YYDKDF (reference sequence). V lost 6 bases and J 0 bases, leaving 5 bases between the germline ends. The CDR3 totals 12 residues. The CDR3 sequence: CATSSLNTEAFF. The CDR3 nucleotides are TGTGCCACCAGTTCCTTGAACACTGAAGCTTTCTTT.

This clonotype was recorded only once. In this CDR3 the conserved last residue, phenylalanine or tryptophan, is missing, so a read error is likely. The V call is TRBV20-1, the J call TRBJ2-2; 7 bases are a match to TRBD1. Trimming took 6 bases from V and 7 from J; bases not matched to a gene: 11. CDR1 is DFQATT, CDR2 SNEGSKA, per germline (reference sequence). This CDR3 has 14 amino acids. The CDR3 nucleotides are TGCAGTGCCCATACAGGGGCCGTAGACGGGGAGCTGTTTTCT. Its translation is CSAHTGAVDGELFS.

This clonotype was seen ten or more times. This chain joins TRBV15 and TRBJ2-1, with 9 bases aligning to TRBD1. The CDR3 spans 17 residues. Germline V gene sequence: CDR1 LNHNV, CDR2 YYDKDF (reference sequence). With V trimmed by 2 bases and J by 7 bases, 12 bases remained unmatched. CDR3 sequence (DNA): TGTGCCACCAGCAGACCGACTTACAGGGGGCGGGGAAATGAGCAGTTCTTC. It codes for CATSRPTYRGRGNEQFF.

This clonotype has a count of ten or more. The chain carries TRBV14 and TRBJ2-1; the match to TRBD2 covers 9 bases. This CDR3 spans 19 amino acids. J lost 8 bases, V lost 3 bases, and 20 bases had no gene match. Germline V CDR1 and CDR2: SGHDN, FVKESK. The DNA for the CDR3 is TGTGCCAGCAGCCACCTGGGACTAGCCAAATTCGGGCAGGTCGATGAGCAGTTCTTC. Its protein product is CASSHLGLAKFGQVDEQFF.

This sequence joins TRBV6-2 or TRBV6-3 and TRBJ2-3; possible D gene TRBD1, 6 bases. Trimming removed 0 bases from V and 0 bases from J, with 13 bases in between. This CDR3 is built from 17 residues. Germline V gene sequence: CDR1 MNHEY, CDR2 SVGEGT. The CDR3 loop is CASSYSRGLASTDTQYF. The CDR3, as DNA: TGTGCCAGCAGTTACTCGAGGGGGTTAGCCAGCACAGATACGCAGTATTTT.

Worth noting for this clonotype: This may be a read error, as it is one base from a much larger clone. The chain links TRBV24-1 to TRBJ2-1; TRBD2 aligns across 9 bases. The CDR3 runs 18 residues. V gave up 9 bases and J gave up 4 bases; unmatched junction bases: 18. In germline, CDR1 is KGHDR, CDR2 SFDVKD. CDR3 sequence (DNA): TGTGCCACCGCAGGTCTGGTAGCGGGAGTAACGGCGTACAATGAGCAGTTCTTC. Its translation: CATAGLVAGVTAYNEQFF.